This TCR beta chain is drawn from a study of lymphopenia after photon versus proton radiotherapy. The germline CDR1 and CDR2 sequences are SGHRS and YFSETQ. The CDR3 has 13 residues. Deletions cut 0 bases from V and 6 bases from J, with 9 bases between. Only in-frame clones appear in the TCRdb table, and some are missing; sequencing was by immunoSEQ multiplex PCR. The repertoire holds roughly 35,000 clones, with more than 75% as singletons. General study points: In patients who died, overall survival fell as post-nadir TCR diversity dropped more. After lymphocyte nadir, photon-treated repertoires showed oligoclonal expansion, especially CD8+ Temra.

Only one count was recorded for this clone. Its antigen remains unknown. The sample consisted of peripheral blood, taken from a patient treated with photon-based radiotherapy. The genes are TRBV5-1 and TRBJ1-1, with D unresolved. This clonotype originated in a man in his fifties with gastric cancer. As DNA, the CDR3 is TGCGCCAGCAGCTTGGAAGGTAGGGCTGAAGCTTTCTTT. Translated, it gives CASSLEGRAEAFF.